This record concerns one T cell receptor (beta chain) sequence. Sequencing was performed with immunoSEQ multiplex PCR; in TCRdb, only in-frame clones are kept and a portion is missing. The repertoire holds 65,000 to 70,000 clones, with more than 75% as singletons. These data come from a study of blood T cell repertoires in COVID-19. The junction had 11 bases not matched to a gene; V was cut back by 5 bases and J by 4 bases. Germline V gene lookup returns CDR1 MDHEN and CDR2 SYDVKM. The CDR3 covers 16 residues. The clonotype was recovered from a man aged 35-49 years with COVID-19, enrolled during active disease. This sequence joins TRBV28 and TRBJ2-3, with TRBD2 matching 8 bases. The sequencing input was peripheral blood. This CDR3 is CASSERGGGLPDTQYF. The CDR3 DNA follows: TGTGCCAGCAGTGAGCGCGGCGGGGGGCTTCCAGATACGCAGTATTTT.